Shown below are 19 T cell receptor beta chains from a single sample sequenced in a study of shared clonotypes between healthy human individuals. Profiling relied on immunoSEQ multiplex PCR, and the TCRdb table lists in-frame clones only, not all of them. The data hold about 2 million clones, with roughly 94% observed a single time. Naive-designated CD8 cells lacked CD45RO, were positively enriched for CCR7, and omitted terminally differentiated effector memory CD45RA+ cells. The specimen was naive CD8+ T cells sorted from blood. The receptor source for this set is a man aged 18 to 30 in good health.

On this clone: Distinct nucleotide sequences in the sample also encode this CDR3. The rearrangement links TRBV10-2 to TRBJ2-7, with D maybe TRBD1 (5 bases). The germline CDR1 and CDR2 sequences are WSHSY and SAAADI. The CDR3 spans 12 residues. V was trimmed by 2 bases and J by 3 bases, leaving 5 bases between them. CDR3: CASSERGYEQYF. The CDR3 DNA reads TGCGCCAGCAGTGAGAGGGGCTACGAGCAGTACTTC.

The chain is built from TRBV6-5 and TRBJ2-3, with no clear D. Trimming cost V 0 bases and J 2 bases, with 12 bases left between them. The CDR3 runs to 16 residues. Germline V gene lookup returns CDR1 MNHEY and CDR2 SVGAGI. The CDR3 sequence: CASSYSKVQLTDTQYF. As DNA, the CDR3 is TGTGCCAGCAGTTACTCGAAGGTACAGCTCACAGATACGCAGTATTTT.

This chain uses TRBV7-8 with TRBJ1-2, with D perhaps TRBD1 (6 bases). The V gene lost 1 base and the J gene lost 1 base, with 10 bases spanning the gap. Germline V gene lookup returns CDR1 SGHVS and CDR2 FQNEAQ. CDR3 length: 15 residues. CDR3 coding DNA: TGTGCCAGCAGCTTAGGTAGAGGGGGTAACTATGGCTACACCTTC. It translates to CASSLGRGGNYGYTF.

The gene calls are TRBV19 and TRBJ2-1; TRBD2 might be the D (6 bases). From germline, CDR1 is LNHDA and CDR2 SQIVND (reference sequence). Between the trimmed V and J ends, which lost 5 bases and 0 bases, there was a span of 14 bases. This CDR3 is built from 16 residues. CDR3 loop: CASSRGKTSSYNEQFF. The CDR3 DNA is TGTGCCAGTAGTCGCGGGAAGACGAGCTCCTACAATGAGCAGTTCTTC.

The J gene is TRBJ2-1, the V gene TRBV7-2; no clear D. The CDR3 runs 13 residues. Trimming took off 1 base at V and 6 bases at J, with 7 bases between the two ends. CDR1 is SGHTA, CDR2 FQGNSA, per germline. This chain's CDR3 is CASSLDPPNEQFF. Written as DNA, the CDR3 is TGTGCCAGCAGCTTAGATCCCCCCAATGAGCAGTTCTTC.

The chain carries TRBV30 and TRBJ1-4; D remains unclear. This CDR3 contains 13 residues. Trimming removed 1 base from V and 6 bases from J, with 9 bases in between. CDR1 is GTSNPN and CDR2 is SVGIG in the germline V gene (reference sequence). The CDR3 bases are TGTGCCTGGAGTGGAGGGCTCTATGAAAAACTGTTTTTT. Translating gives CAWSGGLYEKLFF. Using reference TRBV30 and TRBJ1-4 for the parts outside the CDR3, the full variable domain is SQTIHQWPATLVQPVGSPLSLECTVEGTSNPNLYWYRQAAGRGLQLLFYSVGIGQISSEVPQNLSASRPQDRQFILSSKKLLLSDSGFYLCAWSGGLYEKLFFGSGTQLSVL.

The chain recombines TRBV27 with TRBJ1-1; D may be TRBD1 (6 bases). V was pared by 6 bases and J by 0 bases, with 17 bases between. Germline CDR1 is MNHEY and CDR2 is SMNVEV (reference sequence). CDR3 length equals 16 residues. The CDR3 region is CASSLIAGHMNTEAFF. DNA for the CDR3: TGTGCCAGCAGCCTTATCGCGGGACATATGAACACTGAAGCTTTCTTT.

The chain couples TRBV5-1 to TRBJ1-2; 9 bases fit TRBD1. Trimming removed 4 bases from V and 8 bases from J; junction bases left unmatched: 6. The germline CDR1 and CDR2 sequences are SGHRS and YFSETQ. The CDR3 has 13 residues. DNA for the CDR3: TGCGCCAGCAGCAAGGGACAGGGCTACGGCTACACCTTC. Translating gives CASSKGQGYGYTF. Together with reference TRBV5-1 and TRBJ1-2, the CDR3 gives the full variable domain: KAGVTQTPRYLIKTRGQQVTLSCSPISGHRSVSWYQQTPGQGLQFLFEYFSETQRNKGNFPGRFSGRQFSNSRSEMNVSTLELGDSALYLCASSKGQGYGYTFGSGTRLTVV.

V gene TRBV7-9 combines with J gene TRBJ1-2; 10 bases map to TRBD1. Per germline, CDR1 SEHNR and CDR2 FQNEAQ (reference sequence). V shed 5 bases, J shed 6 bases, and the junction held 9 bases outside the gene matches. This CDR3 spans 15 amino acids. This CDR3 is CASSIPGQGSHGYTF. The CDR3 nucleotides read TGTGCCAGCAGCATTCCGGGACAGGGGAGTCATGGCTACACCTTC.

This chain joins TRBV27 and TRBJ2-7; TRBD1 might be the D (6 bases). The V end was cut by 6 bases, the J end by 2 bases, with 20 bases between. CDR3 length: 16 residues. Germline V CDR1 and CDR2: MNHEY, SMNVEV (reference sequence). The CDR3: CASSPSQGEIPYEQYF. The CDR3 DNA is TGTGCCAGCAGCCCGTCACAGGGAGAAATCCCCTACGAGCAGTACTTC.

This chain links TRBV7-2 with TRBJ2-7; 11 bases agree with TRBD2. The CDR3 spans 14 residues. The trim removed 5 bases at V and 4 bases at J, leaving 4 bases unmatched. Germline V lookup: CDR1 SGHTA, CDR2 FQGNSA. CDR3 sequence: CASSTTSGVYEQYF. CDR3 bases: TGTGCCAGCAGCACGACTAGCGGGGTGTACGAGCAGTACTTC. The full variable domain, in which reference TRBV7-2 and TRBJ2-7 provide the parts outside the CDR3, is GAGVSQSPSNKVTEKGKDVELRCDPISGHTALYWYRQSLGQGLEFLIYFQGNSAPDKSGLPSDRFSAERTGGSVSTLTIQRTQQEDSAVYLCASSTTSGVYEQYFGPGTRLTVT.

The gene calls are TRBV5-4 and TRBJ1-2; D not resolved. Looked up from germline, CDR1 is SGHNT and CDR2 is YYREEE (reference sequence). V was cut by 4 bases and J by 4 bases, with 14 bases left in between. The CDR3 contains 14 residues. The CDR3 loop is CASSVDLFVYGYTF. The CDR3 bases are TGTGCCAGCAGCGTGGACCTTTTCGTCTATGGCTACACCTTC.

The gene calls are TRBV6-4 and TRBJ1-1, with D possibly matching TRBD1 (6 bases). The germline V and J ends were trimmed by 8 bases and 1 base, with 20 bases remaining between them. CDR1 is MRHNA, CDR2 SNTAGT, per germline. This CDR3 is 16 amino acids long. The DNA for the CDR3 is TGTGCCAGCCCTCAACGCCGTAGGGGGGAGAACACTGAAGCTTTCTTT. It specifies CASPQRRRGENTEAFF.

This chain links TRBV11-2 with TRBJ2-7; the match to TRBD2 covers 12 bases. The CDR3 extends over 16 amino acids. Germline V gene sequence: CDR1 SGHAT, CDR2 FQNNGV. J was trimmed by 2 bases and V by 5 bases; bases with no gene match: 7. The CDR3 bases are TGTGCCAGCAGCCATTCAACTAGCGGGAGGACCTACGAGCAGTACTTC. It encodes CASSHSTSGRTYEQYF.

This chain connects TRBV5-6 to TRBJ2-1, with 8 nucleotides matching TRBD1. The trim removed 0 bases at V and 4 bases at J, leaving 6 bases unmatched. Germline V gives CDR1 SGHDT, CDR2 YYEEEE. The CDR3 has 16 amino acids. In DNA, the CDR3 is TGTGCCAGCAGCTTGGGGCCGGGACAGGATTACAATGAGCAGTTCTTC. It yields the protein CASSLGPGQDYNEQFF.

J is TRBJ1-2 and V is TRBV4-1, with D possibly being TRBD1 (5 bases). This CDR3 comprises 17 residues. V lost 1 base and J 8 bases, leaving 23 bases between the germline ends. Germline CDR1 MGHRA, CDR2 YSYEKL. For the CDR3, the DNA is TGCGCCAGCAGCCAAGTGTCCAGGTCGGGGGTTCGAGGGGGCTACACCTTC. Encoded protein: CASSQVSRSGVRGGYTF.

V is TRBV27 and J is TRBJ2-7; TRBD2 matches at 13 bases. The V gene's germline CDR1 is MNHEY and CDR2 SMNVEV (reference sequence). The CDR3 extends over 15 amino acids. Trimming took 7 bases from V and 5 from J; bases not matched to a gene: 8. CDR3 in amino acids: CASKTSGGYLNEQYF. The CDR3 nucleotides read TGTGCCAGCAAGACTAGCGGGGGGTATTTGAACGAGCAGTACTTC.

The chain employs TRBV5-6 and TRBJ1-3; D possibly corresponds to TRBD1 (6 bases). V was cut by 9 bases and J by 3 bases, with 10 bases left in between. The CDR3 spans 12 residues. Germline CDR1 and CDR2: SGHDT and YYEEEE. CDR3 DNA sequence: TGTGCCACGGGGGCTTTTGGAAACACCATATATTTT. It yields the protein CATGAFGNTIYF.

Worth noting for this clone: This same CDR3 is encoded by further DNA sequences in the sample. CDR3 in DNA: TGCGCCAGCAGCTTGGAGGACTCCTACGAGCAGTACTTC. The encoded protein is CASSLEDSYEQYF. The V gene is TRBV5-1, the J gene TRBJ2-7; no firm D call. Trimming removed 0 bases at V and 0 bases at J, with 4 bases between. This CDR3 has 13 amino acids. Germline V CDR1 and CDR2: SGHRS, YFSETQ.